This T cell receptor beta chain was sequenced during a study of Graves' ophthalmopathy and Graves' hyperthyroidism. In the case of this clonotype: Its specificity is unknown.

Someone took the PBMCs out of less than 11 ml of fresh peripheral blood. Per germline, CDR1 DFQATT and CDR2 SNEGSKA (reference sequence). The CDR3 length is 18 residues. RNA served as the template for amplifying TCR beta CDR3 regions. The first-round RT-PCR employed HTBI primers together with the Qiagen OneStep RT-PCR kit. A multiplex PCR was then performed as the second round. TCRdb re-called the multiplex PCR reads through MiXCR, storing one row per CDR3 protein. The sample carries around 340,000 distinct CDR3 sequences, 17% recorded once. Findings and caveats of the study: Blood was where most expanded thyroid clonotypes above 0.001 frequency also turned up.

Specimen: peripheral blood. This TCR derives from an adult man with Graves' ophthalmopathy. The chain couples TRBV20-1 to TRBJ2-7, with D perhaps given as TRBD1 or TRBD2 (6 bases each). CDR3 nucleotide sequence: TGCAGCCTAGAAAGTGCCCGGAGAGGAACAGGGAGGTGGTACGAGCAGTACTTC. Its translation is CSLESARRGTGRWYEQYF.